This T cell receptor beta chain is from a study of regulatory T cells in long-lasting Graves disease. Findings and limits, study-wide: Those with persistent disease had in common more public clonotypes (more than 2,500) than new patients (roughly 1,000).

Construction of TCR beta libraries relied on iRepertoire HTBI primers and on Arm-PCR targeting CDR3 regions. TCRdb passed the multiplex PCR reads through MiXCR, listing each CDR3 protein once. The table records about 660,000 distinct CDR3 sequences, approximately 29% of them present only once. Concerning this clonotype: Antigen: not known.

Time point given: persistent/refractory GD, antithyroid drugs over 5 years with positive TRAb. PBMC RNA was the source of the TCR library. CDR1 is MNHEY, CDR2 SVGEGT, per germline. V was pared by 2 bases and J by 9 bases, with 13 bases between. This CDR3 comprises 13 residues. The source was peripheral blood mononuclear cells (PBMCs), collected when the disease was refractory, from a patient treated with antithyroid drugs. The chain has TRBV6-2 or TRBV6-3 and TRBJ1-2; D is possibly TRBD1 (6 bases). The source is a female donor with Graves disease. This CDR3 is CASSYATGFRYTF. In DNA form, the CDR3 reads TGTGCCAGCAGTTACGCTACAGGGTTTCGCTACACCTTC.